A single sample is the source of the 4 T cell receptor beta chains below, sequenced in a study of shared clonotypes between healthy human individuals (dated by TCRdb to 2018 to 2020). CD8 naive samples were obtained by positive selection for CCR7 among CD45RO-negative cells, yielding a CD45RA+CCR7+ population from which TemRA cells were excluded. Receptors were amplified or captured by the immunoSEQ multiplex PCR assay. TCRdb limited this immuneACCESS table to in-frame rearrangements with V and J called. A share of clones is missing; checked studies link under half to unresolved V genes, and the rest is unexplained. Recorded for this sample are roughly 2.1 million clones; around 93% of them occurred a single time. In total, the top ten clones hold 1.5% to 2% of the sample. Sequenced material: naive CD8+ T cells from PBMCs. What this sample's cell subset or site label stands for: CD45RA+CCR7+. The source is a man aged 18 to 30 in good health. Some clones in this sample may be carry-over from other donors' samples.

A single count supports this clone. This rearrangement joins TRBV27 to TRBJ1-1; unclear D gene. Trimming cost V 11 bases and J 1 base, with 14 bases left between them. Germline assignment: CDR1 MNHEY and CDR2 SMNVEV (reference sequence). This CDR3 spans 13 amino acids. CDR3 DNA sequence: TGTGCCCCCCCCCGGGAAGGGAACACTGAAGCTTTCTTT. Its protein is CAPPREGNTEAFF.

V usage is TRBV29-1 and J usage is TRBJ1-4; 7 bases map to TRBD1. This CDR3 spans 20 amino acids. The V gene's germline CDR1 is SQVTM and CDR2 ANQGSEA. V was clipped by 1 base and J by 0 bases; unmatched bases: 17. CDR3 sequence reads: CSVEVAGEDRRTSTNEKLFF. As DNA, the CDR3 is TGCAGCGTTGAAGTCGCCGGGGAGGACAGGAGAACTTCAACTAATGAAAAACTGTTTTTT.

This rearrangement joins TRBV19 to TRBJ2-1, with 7 bases aligning to TRBD2. Germline trimming cut 2 bases from V and 8 bases from J; bases unmatched to any gene: 15. Germline assignment: CDR1 LNHDA and CDR2 SQIVND (reference sequence). CDR3 length: 17 amino acids. The CDR3: CASSIPPGGSFGHEQFF. The CDR3 coding sequence is TGTGCCAGTAGTATACCCCCCGGCGGGAGCTTCGGGCATGAGCAGTTCTTC.

The chain employs TRBV6-6 and TRBJ1-3; 10 bases map to TRBD1. This CDR3 is 16 amino acids long. The germline CDR1 and CDR2 sequences are MNHNY and SVGAGI (reference sequence). The V segment lost 0 bases and the J segment 8 bases; nucleotides outside the gene matches: 7. The CDR3 coding sequence is TGTGCCAGCAGTTACTCGTTGGACAGGGGGTTGGACACCATATATTTT. Encoded protein: CASSYSLDRGLDTIYF.